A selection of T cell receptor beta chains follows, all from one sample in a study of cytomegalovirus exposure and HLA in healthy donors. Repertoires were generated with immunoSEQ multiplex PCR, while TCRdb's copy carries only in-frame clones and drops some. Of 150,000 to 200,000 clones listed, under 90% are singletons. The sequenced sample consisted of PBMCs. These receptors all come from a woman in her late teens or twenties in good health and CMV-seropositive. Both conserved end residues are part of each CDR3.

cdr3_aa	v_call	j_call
CASSLRFANTGELFF	TRBV7-3	TRBJ2-2
CASSFLRALRPGTSGTDTQYF	TRBV27	TRBJ2-3
CASSASTEGETQYF	TRBV6-6	TRBJ2-5
CAWSVLPHWTDTQYF	TRBV30	TRBJ2-3
CASSSTQGRVSNQPQHF	TRBV27	TRBJ1-5
CASSPQGANTGELFF	TRBV7-3	TRBJ2-2
CASTMGQGASWETQYF	TRBV27	TRBJ2-5
CAWSEGRADTQYF	TRBV30	TRBJ2-3
CASSLGGTRTDTQYF	TRBV5-4	TRBJ2-3
CASSLVSGVVNEQFF	TRBV7-3	TRBJ2-1
CAVSTAYMNTEAFF	TRBV19	TRBJ1-1
CASGQFMNTEAFF	TRBV14	TRBJ1-1
CASSQTANYGYTF	TRBV28	TRBJ1-2
CASSPPGGTQKYF	TRBV28	TRBJ2-7
CASSAGQSQGAFF	TRBV25-1	TRBJ1-1
CASSLDRVVSNEKLFF	TRBV11-2	TRBJ1-4
CASSLGSGSAGVLAASPNEQFF	TRBV13	TRBJ2-1
CATKTGLRLAGELFF	TRBV27	TRBJ2-2